This entry is about one TCR beta chain. The V and J ends lost 4 bases and 5 bases, in that order; junction bases with no gene match: 3. CDR3 length equals 14 residues. The germline V gene has CDR1 KGHSH and CDR2 LQKENI. The data were obtained in a study of blood T cell repertoires in COVID-19. For the study at large: Both acute and convalescent COVID-19 samples were obtained from the United States, Italy and Spain. The cDNA or gDNA used as material had been derived from T cells, B-cell-depleted T cells, or PBMCs.

The authors' processing: Researchers report that nucleated cell counts were estimated from reference gene primer amplification. This table comes from immunoSEQ multiplex PCR, and its TCRdb copy is limited to in-frame clones, with some not included. The V and J calls and clone size come from that table; D and trimming were worked out from the DNA. Of around 280,000 clones in the sample, about 87% are singletons; the top ten hold around 1.4%. Sequenced: peripheral blood. The chain has TRBV18 and TRBJ2-2; 8 bases match TRBD1. The TCR was taken from a man aged 70-80 years with acute or convalescent COVID-19. CDR3 in amino acids: CASSRQGATGELFF. In nucleotides, the CDR3 is TGTGCCAGCTCACGGCAGGGGGCAACCGGGGAGCTGTTTTTT.